This is a list of T cell receptor beta chains from one sample in a study of control samples from healthy donors and cancer patients. TCRdb's copy holds only in-frame clones and misses some; the assay was immunoSEQ multiplex PCR. The table shows more than 95,000 clones, with about 87% occurring only once. Sequences were obtained from blood. The receptors derive from a man in his sixties in good health. Both conserved end residues are part of each CDR3. D genes are given only for firm matches. Expanded clones get a size class; other rows say once, few or many, or leave the size out.

TRBJ1-2 | TRBV6-5 | TRBD1 | NA | TGTGCCAGCAGTTACGGGAGACAGGGGAGTGGCTACACCTTC | CASSYGRQGSGYTF
TRBJ1-2 | TRBV27 | NA | NA | TGTGCCAGCAGTTTACGGGGGGCGCCCTATGGCTACACCTTC | CASSLRGAPYGYTF
TRBJ2-7 | TRBV5-4 | TRBD2 | NA | TGTGCCAGCAGCTTCGGACTAGCCAGGGGCGGGGACTACGAGCAGTACTTC | CASSFGLARGGDYEQYF
TRBJ2-7 | TRBV7-3 | NA | NA | TGTGCCAGCAGCTTAACGGCCGGGGGGCAATACGAGCAGTACTTC | CASSLTAGGQYEQYF
TRBJ1-3 | TRBV3-1/TRBV3-2 | NA | NA | TGTGCCAGCAGCCAAGATGGACGGCCTTCTGGAAACACCATATATTTT | CASSQDGRPSGNTIYF
TRBJ1-1 | TRBV18 | NA | NA | TGTGCCAGCTCGCCGACTAACACTGAAGCTTTCTTT | CASSPTNTEAFF
TRBJ2-4 | TRBV28 | TRBD2 | NA | TGTGCCAGCAGTTTTAGCGGGGCTGTCAAAAACATTCAGTACTTC | CASSFSGAVKNIQYF
TRBJ2-1 | TRBV10-3 | TRBD2 | NA | TGTGCCATCAGTGATATGGAGAGCGGGGGGGCCCCTTACAATGAGCAGTTCTTC | CAISDMESGGAPYNEQFF
TRBJ1-2 | TRBV19 | NA | few | TGTGCCAGTAGAGACATCCGGCCCAGGGGATTTAACTATGGCTACACCTTC | CASRDIRPRGFNYGYTF
TRBJ1-2 | TRBV7-9 | NA | NA | TGTGCCAGCAGATCAGTGGGGGACTATGGCTACACCTTC | CASRSVGDYGYTF
TRBJ2-1 | TRBV6-2/TRBV6-3 | TRBD2 | NA | TGTGCCAGCAGTTACGTTGGCGGGGGGACCCATGAGCAGTTCTTC | CASSYVGGGTHEQFF
TRBJ1-6 | TRBV5-6 | NA | NA | TGTGCCAGCAGCTTGGATGGGCGAGGTTGGCGGGATTCACCCCTCCACTTT | CASSLDGRGWRDSPLHF
TRBJ2-3 | TRBV7-9 | TRBD2 | NA | TGTGCCAGCACCGTAGCCCCGGGACTAGGAACAGATACGCAGTATTTT | CASTVAPGLGTDTQYF
TRBJ1-1 | TRBV9 | NA | NA | TGTGCCAGCAGCGTAACCGGGACATTGAACACTGAAGCTTTCTTT | CASSVTGTLNTEAFF
TRBJ2-3 | TRBV24-1 | TRBD1 | NA | TGTGCCACCAGTTTACCGGGACAGGGGGCCGGGGATACGCAGTATTTT | CATSLPGQGAGDTQYF
TRBJ1-1 | TRBV7-9 | NA | few | TGTGCCAGCAGCTTAGGTCAGGGTTGGGGAGCTTTCTTT | CASSLGQGWGAFF
TRBJ2-5 | TRBV3-1/TRBV3-2 | TRBD2 | once | TGTGCCAGCCATAGCGGGGGTTACCAAGAGACCCAGTACTTC | CASHSGGYQETQYF
TRBJ2-2 | TRBV18 | NA | many | TGTGCCAGCCGCTTTATACAGGGACGGAACACCGGGGAGCTGTTTTTT | CASRFIQGRNTGELFF
TRBJ2-1 | TRBV6-2/TRBV6-3 | TRBD2 | once | TGTGCCAGCAGTTACGACGGGGGGGCCGGTGATGAGCAGTTCTTC | CASSYDGGAGDEQFF
TRBJ1-5 | TRBV19 | NA | NA | TGTGCCAGTAGTATAGGCGCCGCGAGCAATCAGCCCCAGCATTTT | CASSIGAASNQPQHF